This T cell receptor beta chain was identified in a study of T cells in Graves' hyperthyroidism and ophthalmopathy. Findings of the study overall: Most clonotypes expanded in the thyroid (above 0.001) were also present in blood.

This clonotype was counted many times. The antigen is unknown. Deletions cut 7 bases from V and 0 bases from J, with 18 bases between. The CDR3 contains 16 residues. Germline loops: CDR1 MNHNS, CDR2 SASEGT. RNA transcripts were the template for amplifying TCR beta CDR3 regions. First-round RT-PCR targeting the TCR CDR3 was performed with the HTBI primer set. Each CDR3 protein is one row after TCRdb ran MiXCR on the multiplex PCR reads. Of fewer than 750,000 distinct CDR3 sequences in the sample, more than 14% are singletons; the top ten hold roughly an eighth. Sequenced material: blood. The receptor was isolated from a woman between 45 and 60 years old with Graves' ophthalmopathy. This chain uses TRBV6-1 with TRBJ1-1, with D tentatively TRBD1 (6 bases). Written as DNA, the CDR3 is TGTGCCAGCACCCCGGACCCCAGGGGTTTGAACACTGAAGCTTTCTTT. Translated: CASTPDPRGLNTEAFF.